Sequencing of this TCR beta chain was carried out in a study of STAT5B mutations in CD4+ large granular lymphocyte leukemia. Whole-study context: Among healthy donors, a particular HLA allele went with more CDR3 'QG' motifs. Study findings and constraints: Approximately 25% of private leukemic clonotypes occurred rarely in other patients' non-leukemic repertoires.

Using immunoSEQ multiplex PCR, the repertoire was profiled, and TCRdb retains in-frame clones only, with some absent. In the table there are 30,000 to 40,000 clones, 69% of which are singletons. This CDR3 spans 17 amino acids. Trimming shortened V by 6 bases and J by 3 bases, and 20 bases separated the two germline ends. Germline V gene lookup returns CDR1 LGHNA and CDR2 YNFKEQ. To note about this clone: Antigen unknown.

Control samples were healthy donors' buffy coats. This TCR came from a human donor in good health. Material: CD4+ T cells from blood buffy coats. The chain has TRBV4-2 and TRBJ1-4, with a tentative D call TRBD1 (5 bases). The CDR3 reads CASSWRGGRVSNEKLFF. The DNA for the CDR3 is TGTGCCAGCAGTTGGAGGGGCGGCAGGGTGTCTAATGAAAAACTGTTTTTT.